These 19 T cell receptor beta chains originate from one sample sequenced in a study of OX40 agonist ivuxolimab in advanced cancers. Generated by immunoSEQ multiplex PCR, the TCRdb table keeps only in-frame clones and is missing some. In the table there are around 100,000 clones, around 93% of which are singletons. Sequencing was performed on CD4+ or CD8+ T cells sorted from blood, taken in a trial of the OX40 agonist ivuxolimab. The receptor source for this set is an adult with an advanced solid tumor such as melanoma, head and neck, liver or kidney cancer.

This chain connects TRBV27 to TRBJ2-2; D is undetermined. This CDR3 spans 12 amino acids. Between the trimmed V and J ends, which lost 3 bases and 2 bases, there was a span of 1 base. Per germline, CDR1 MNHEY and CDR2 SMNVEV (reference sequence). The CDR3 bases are TGTGCCAGCAGTTTTAACACCGGGGAGCTGTTTTTT. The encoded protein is CASSFNTGELFF.

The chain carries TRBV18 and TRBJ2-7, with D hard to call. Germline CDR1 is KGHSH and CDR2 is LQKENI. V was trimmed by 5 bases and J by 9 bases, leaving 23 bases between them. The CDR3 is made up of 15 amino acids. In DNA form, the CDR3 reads TGTGCCAGCTCATCATCCGATGGGCAGGCAATGGTGCAGTACTTC. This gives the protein CASSSSDGQAMVQYF.

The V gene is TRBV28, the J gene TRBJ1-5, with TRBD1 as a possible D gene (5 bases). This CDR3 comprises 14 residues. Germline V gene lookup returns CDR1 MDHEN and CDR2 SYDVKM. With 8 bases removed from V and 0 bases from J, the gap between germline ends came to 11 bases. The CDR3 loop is CASLGGYSNQPQHF. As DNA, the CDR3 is TGTGCCAGCTTGGGGGGTTATAGCAATCAGCCCCAGCATTTT.

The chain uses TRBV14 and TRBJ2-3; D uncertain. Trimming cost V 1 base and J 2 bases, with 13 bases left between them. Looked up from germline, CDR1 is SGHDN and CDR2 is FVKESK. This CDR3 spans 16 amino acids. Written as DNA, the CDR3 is TGTGCCAGCAGCCAAGGTACGAAGCCGTACACAGATACGCAGTATTTT. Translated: CASSQGTKPYTDTQYF.

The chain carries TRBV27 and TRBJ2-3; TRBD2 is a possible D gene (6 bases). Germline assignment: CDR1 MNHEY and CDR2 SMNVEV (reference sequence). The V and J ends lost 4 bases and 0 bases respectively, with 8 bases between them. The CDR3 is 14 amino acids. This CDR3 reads CASSYRGSTDTQYF. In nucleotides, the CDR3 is TGTGCCAGCAGTTACCGGGGGAGCACAGATACGCAGTATTTT.

The CDR3 reads CASSQDWWQPQHF. The CDR3, as DNA: TGCGCCAGCAGCCAAGATTGGTGGCAGCCCCAGCATTTT. V usage is TRBV4-3 and J usage is TRBJ1-5; D is ambiguous. V lost 0 bases and J lost 7, with 7 bases in between. CDR1 and CDR2 (germline): LGHNA, YSLEER. The CDR3 extends over 13 amino acids.

The CDR3 nucleotides read TGTGCCAGCGAGACACCGGCAGGTCAGCCCCAGCATTTT. Its protein is CASETPAGQPQHF. The rearrangement links TRBV28 to TRBJ1-5; D not certain. Germline CDR1 is MDHEN and CDR2 is SYDVKM. Trimming stripped 8 bases from V and 6 bases from J, with 14 bases between. This CDR3 spans 13 amino acids.

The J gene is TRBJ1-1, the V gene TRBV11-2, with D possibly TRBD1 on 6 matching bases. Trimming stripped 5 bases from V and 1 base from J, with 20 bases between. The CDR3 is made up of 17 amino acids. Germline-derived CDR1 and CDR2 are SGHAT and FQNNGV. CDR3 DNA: TGTGCCAGCAGCCCGAGGGGGAGGGAAAGGGAGAACACTGAAGCTTTCTTT. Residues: CASSPRGRERENTEAFF. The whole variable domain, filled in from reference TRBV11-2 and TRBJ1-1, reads EAGVAQSPRYKIIEKRQSVAFWCNPISGHATLYWYQQILGQGPKLLIQFQNNGVVDDSQLPKDRFSAERLKGVDSTLKIQPAKLEDSAVYLCASSPRGRERENTEAFFGQGTRLTVV.

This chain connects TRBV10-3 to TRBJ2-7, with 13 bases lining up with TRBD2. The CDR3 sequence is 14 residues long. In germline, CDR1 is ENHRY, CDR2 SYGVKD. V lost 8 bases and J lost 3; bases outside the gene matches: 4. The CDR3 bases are TGTGCCATCCGGGGGACTAGCGGGAACTACGAGCAGTACTTC. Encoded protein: CAIRGTSGNYEQYF.

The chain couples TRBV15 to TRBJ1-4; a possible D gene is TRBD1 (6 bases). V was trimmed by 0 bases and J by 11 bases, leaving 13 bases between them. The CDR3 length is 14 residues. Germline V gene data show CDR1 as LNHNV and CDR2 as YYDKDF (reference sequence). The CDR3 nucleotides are TGTGCCACCAGCAGAGAAAATGCCCAGGGGAAACTGTTTTTT. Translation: CATSRENAQGKLFF.

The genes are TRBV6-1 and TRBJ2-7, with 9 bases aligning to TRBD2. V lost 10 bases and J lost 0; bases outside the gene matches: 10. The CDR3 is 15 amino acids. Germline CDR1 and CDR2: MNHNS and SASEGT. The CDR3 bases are TGTGCCACCTTCCTAAGCGGGAGGAACTCCTACGAGCAGTACTTC. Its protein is CATFLSGRNSYEQYF.

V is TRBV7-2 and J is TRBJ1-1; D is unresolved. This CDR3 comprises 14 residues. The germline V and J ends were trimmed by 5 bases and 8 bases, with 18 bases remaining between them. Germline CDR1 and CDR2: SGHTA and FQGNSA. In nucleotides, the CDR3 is TGTGCCAGCAGCCCAAGCCACGGGAGCCGGGAAGCTTTCTTT. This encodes CASSPSHGSREAFF.

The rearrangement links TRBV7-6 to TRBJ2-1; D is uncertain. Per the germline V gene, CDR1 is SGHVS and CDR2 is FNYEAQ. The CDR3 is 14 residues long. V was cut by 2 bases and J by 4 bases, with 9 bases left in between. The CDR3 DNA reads TGTGCCAGCAGCTTACGAGGACCGTACAATGAGCAGTTCTTC. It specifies CASSLRGPYNEQFF.

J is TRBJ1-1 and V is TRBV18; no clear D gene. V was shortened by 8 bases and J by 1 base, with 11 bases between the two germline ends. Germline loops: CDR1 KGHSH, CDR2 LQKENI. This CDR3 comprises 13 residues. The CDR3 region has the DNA TGTGCCAGCATCGGAGCCAGGAACACTGAAGCTTTCTTT. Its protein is CASIGARNTEAFF.

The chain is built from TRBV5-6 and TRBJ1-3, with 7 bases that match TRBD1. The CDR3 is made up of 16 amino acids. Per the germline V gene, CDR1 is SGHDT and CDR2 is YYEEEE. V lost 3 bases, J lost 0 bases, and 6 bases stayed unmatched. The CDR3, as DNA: TGTGCCAGCAGCTGGGGACAGCGCAACTCTGGAAACACCATATATTTT. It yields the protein CASSWGQRNSGNTIYF.

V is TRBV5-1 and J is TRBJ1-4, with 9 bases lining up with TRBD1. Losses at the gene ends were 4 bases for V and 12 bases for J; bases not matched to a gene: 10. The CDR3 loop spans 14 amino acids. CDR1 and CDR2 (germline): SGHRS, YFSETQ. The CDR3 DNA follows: TGCGCCAGCAGCAAAACAGGGGGCGCGTGGCAACTGTTTTTT. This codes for CASSKTGGAWQLFF.

CDR3 DNA: TGTGCCAGCAGTGAGAGGGGTAACAGAAATCAGCCCCAGCATTTT. Amino acid sequence: CASSERGNRNQPQHF. The rearrangement links TRBV6-1 to TRBJ1-5; possibly TRBD1 for D (5 bases). Germline assignment: CDR1 MNHNS and CDR2 SASEGT. The CDR3 is 15 amino acids. V was cut by 3 bases and J by 4 bases, with 13 bases left in between.

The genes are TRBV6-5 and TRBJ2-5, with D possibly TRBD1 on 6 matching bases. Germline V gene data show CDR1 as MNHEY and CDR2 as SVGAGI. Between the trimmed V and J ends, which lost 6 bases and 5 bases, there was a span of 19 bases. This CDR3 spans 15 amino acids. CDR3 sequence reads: CASRAGFTGLETQYF. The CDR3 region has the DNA TGTGCCAGCAGGGCCGGATTTACAGGGTTGGAGACCCAGTACTTC.

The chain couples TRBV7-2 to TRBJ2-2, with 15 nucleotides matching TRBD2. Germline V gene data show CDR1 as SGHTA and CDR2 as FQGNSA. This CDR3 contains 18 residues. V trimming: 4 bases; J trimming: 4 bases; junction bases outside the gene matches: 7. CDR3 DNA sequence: TGTGCCAGCAGCTGGGGACTAGCGGGAGGCGGTGGCACCGGGGAGCTGTTTTTT. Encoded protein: CASSWGLAGGGGTGELFF.